This TCR beta chain derives from a study of blood T cell repertoires in COVID-19. The germline V gene has CDR1 SNHLY and CDR2 FYNNEI. This CDR3 comprises 14 residues. The V gene lost 0 bases and the J gene lost 6 bases, with 9 bases spanning the gap. Libraries were prepared by immunoSEQ multiplex PCR; TCRdb keeps only in-frame clonotypes and omits some of them. The table has just over 150,000 clones, around 80% seen once; the top ten hold under 0.75%. Sequencing used peripheral blood. This sequence joins TRBV2 and TRBJ2-1, with D possibly being TRBD2 (6 bases). The origin of this receptor is a man aged 60-69 years with acute or convalescent COVID-19. CDR3 sequence: CASSEATRSNEQFF. The CDR3 DNA sequence: TGTGCCAGCAGTGAAGCGACTAGGTCCAATGAGCAGTTCTTC.